This T cell receptor (beta chain) comes out of a study of T cells after posttransplantation cyclophosphamide. Whole-study findings and limits: Tissue-infiltrating T cells from skin or gut overlapped little with blood T cells. TRB clonality was highly associated with recipient CMV seropositivity and reactivation.

V lost 2 bases, J lost 7 bases, and 2 bases stayed unmatched. This CDR3 is built from 13 residues. Germline V lookup: CDR1 SGHRS, CDR2 YFSETQ. A word on this clone: Antigen unknown.

Busulfan-fludarabine conditioning, marrow transplant, and cyclophosphamide on days +3 and +4 were administered. Sequenced by immunoSEQ multiplex PCR; TCRdb stores in-frame clones only, minus some. This sample has roughly 7,600 clones, with 75% to 85% found just once. The sequence came from a female patient in her forties who received an allogeneic stem cell transplant from a related donor, was CMV-positive, and had no GVHD. Some T cells may be transferred from the graft donor. The source was CD4+ T cells sorted from blood, collected 1,000 to 1,200 days after allogeneic stem cell transplant with posttransplant cyclophosphamide. J is TRBJ1-4 and V is TRBV5-1; TRBD1 matches 7 bases. The CDR3 bases are TGCGCCAGCAGCTTCGACAGGGCTGAAAAACTGTTTTTT. It specifies CASSFDRAEKLFF.